These T cell receptor beta chains were read from a single sample in a study of beta chain features in type 1 diabetes. Sequencing was performed with immunoSEQ multiplex PCR; in TCRdb, only in-frame clones are kept and a portion is missing. The data show hundreds of thousands of clones, with 15% to 18% seen just once and around 0.1% held by the top ten. Sequencing input: naive CD4+ T cells from blood. The source of these receptors is a young man in good health. Each CDR3 is given with its conserved first and last residue. Fields, in order: D gene, J gene, clone size, V gene, CDR3 DNA, CDR3 protein. The D gene is left open where the match is weak. For some rows the clone size is stated as once, few or many, or as a class when expanded; others skip it.

d_gene: NA
j_gene: TRBJ1-4
abundance: NA
v_gene: TRBV18
CDR3nt: TGTGCCAGCTCACCCTACCGGGTCCTAAATGAAAAACTGTTTTTT
CDR3aa: CASSPYRVLNEKLFF

d_gene: NA
j_gene: TRBJ2-1
abundance: NA
v_gene: TRBV11-3
CDR3nt: TGTGCCAGTTCGGTATCCTACAATGAGCAGTTCTTC
CDR3aa: CASSVSYNEQFF

d_gene: NA
j_gene: TRBJ2-6
abundance: NA
v_gene: TRBV9
CDR3nt: TGTGCCAGCAGCGCCCAGTCTGGGGCCAACGTCCTGACTTTC
CDR3aa: CASSAQSGANVLTF

d_gene: TRBD1
j_gene: TRBJ2-7
abundance: NA
v_gene: TRBV7-9
CDR3nt: TGTGCCAGCAGCCGACCGTTCAGGGGGCAGTCCTACGAGCAGTACTTC
CDR3aa: CASSRPFRGQSYEQYF

d_gene: NA
j_gene: TRBJ2-7
abundance: NA
v_gene: TRBV30
CDR3nt: TGTGCCTGGAGTCAAAGCTACGAGCAGTACTTC
CDR3aa: CAWSQSYEQYF

d_gene: NA
j_gene: TRBJ1-5
abundance: NA
v_gene: TRBV7-6
CDR3nt: TGTGCCAGCAGCTTAGCGGGCGGGCAGAGCAATCAGCCCCAGCATTTT
CDR3aa: CASSLAGGQSNQPQHF

d_gene: NA
j_gene: TRBJ2-5
abundance: few
v_gene: TRBV5-6
CDR3nt: TGTGCCAGCAGCCATACCGAGACCCAGTACTTC
CDR3aa: CASSHTETQYF

d_gene: NA
j_gene: TRBJ1-3
abundance: few
v_gene: TRBV7-2
CDR3nt: TGTGCCAGCAGCCAGGCAGCTGCTGGAAACACCATATATTTT
CDR3aa: CASSQAAAGNTIYF

d_gene: NA
j_gene: TRBJ2-4
abundance: few
v_gene: TRBV19
CDR3nt: TGTGCCAGTAGTGCTAAATCACCGGGCCGTAACATTCAGTACTTC
CDR3aa: CASSAKSPGRNIQYF

d_gene: NA
j_gene: TRBJ2-1
abundance: few
v_gene: TRBV7-6
CDR3nt: TGTGCCGCAAGGGGACTCGGAAACAATGAGCAGTTCTTC
CDR3aa: CAARGLGNNEQFF

d_gene: NA
j_gene: TRBJ2-5
abundance: NA
v_gene: TRBV7-7
CDR3nt: TGTGCCAGCAGCTTAGTCCAGGGGCAAGAGACCCAGTACTTC
CDR3aa: CASSLVQGQETQYF

d_gene: NA
j_gene: TRBJ1-1
abundance: few
v_gene: TRBV7-9
CDR3nt: TGTGCCAGCAGCTTCCAGAGAACAATGAACACTGAAGCTTTCTTT
CDR3aa: CASSFQRTMNTEAFF

d_gene: TRBD1
j_gene: TRBJ1-4
abundance: NA
v_gene: TRBV10-3
CDR3nt: TGTGCCATCAGTGAGTCCGGACAGGGAAATGAAAAACTGTTTTTT
CDR3aa: CAISESGQGNEKLFF

d_gene: NA
j_gene: TRBJ2-3
abundance: few
v_gene: TRBV10-3
CDR3nt: TGTGCCATCAGCCGGGCCCGAGCCACAGATACGCAGTATTTT
CDR3aa: CAISRARATDTQYF

d_gene: TRBD1
j_gene: TRBJ1-5
abundance: few
v_gene: TRBV7-9
CDR3nt: TGTGCCAGCAGCCTGGGACAGGGGAATCAGCCCCAGCATTTT
CDR3aa: CASSLGQGNQPQHF

d_gene: TRBD1
j_gene: TRBJ2-1
abundance: NA
v_gene: TRBV28
CDR3nt: TGTGCCAGCAGACGAGAGGGACAGGGTTACAATGAGCAGTTCTTC
CDR3aa: CASRREGQGYNEQFF

d_gene: NA
j_gene: TRBJ2-2
abundance: few
v_gene: TRBV2
CDR3nt: TGTGCCAGCAGTGAATGGGCAGAGCTGTTTTTT
CDR3aa: CASSEWAELFF

d_gene: TRBD2
j_gene: TRBJ2-7
abundance: NA
v_gene: TRBV28
CDR3nt: TGTGCCAGCAGTTTCAGGGGACTAGCGGGAGTCGAGCAGTACTTC
CDR3aa: CASSFRGLAGVEQYF

d_gene: TRBD2
j_gene: TRBJ2-3
abundance: NA
v_gene: TRBV15
CDR3nt: TGTGCCACCAGACTAACTAGCGACGCCACAGATACGCAGTATTTT
CDR3aa: CATRLTSDATDTQYF

d_gene: NA
j_gene: TRBJ1-2
abundance: NA
v_gene: TRBV28
CDR3nt: TGTGCCAGCAGTCGGGCCCCGGGGCTGGTTTATGGCTACACCTTC
CDR3aa: CASSRAPGLVYGYTF

d_gene: TRBD1
j_gene: TRBJ1-2
abundance: NA
v_gene: TRBV27
CDR3nt: TGTGCCAGCAGTCGGACAGGGGCCTATGGCTACACCTTC
CDR3aa: CASSRTGAYGYTF

d_gene: NA
j_gene: TRBJ1-1
abundance: once
v_gene: TRBV14
CDR3nt: TGTGCCGGCAGCCAAGTGTCACTGAACACTGAAGCTTTCTTT
CDR3aa: CAGSQVSLNTEAFF

d_gene: NA
j_gene: TRBJ1-2
abundance: NA
v_gene: TRBV29-1
CDR3nt: TGCAGCGTTGAAGGTGCAGGGGAGGTCTATGGCTACACCTTC
CDR3aa: CSVEGAGEVYGYTF

d_gene: NA
j_gene: TRBJ2-3
abundance: NA
v_gene: TRBV4-1
CDR3nt: TGCGCCAGCAGCCAAGGCAGGGTGTCGGGCCCGACAGATACGCAGTATTTT
CDR3aa: CASSQGRVSGPTDTQYF

d_gene: TRBD1
j_gene: TRBJ2-4
abundance: few
v_gene: TRBV2
CDR3nt: TGTGCCAGCAGTACCCGGGGACAGGCGAGGGAACCAGCCAAAAACATTCAGTACTTC
CDR3aa: CASSTRGQAREPAKNIQYF

d_gene: NA
j_gene: TRBJ2-7
abundance: NA
v_gene: TRBV7-9
CDR3nt: TGTGCCAGCAAGGACCACGAGCAGTACTTC
CDR3aa: CASKDHEQYF

d_gene: NA
j_gene: TRBJ1-2
abundance: NA
v_gene: TRBV4-1
CDR3nt: TGCGCCAGCAAACGGGGGAGTTATGGCTACACCTTC
CDR3aa: CASKRGSYGYTF

d_gene: NA
j_gene: TRBJ2-1
abundance: few
v_gene: TRBV7-2
CDR3nt: TGTGCCAGCAGCTTAGTCGCGAAGAGTTCGGGGAATGAGCAGTTCTTC
CDR3aa: CASSLVAKSSGNEQFF

d_gene: NA
j_gene: TRBJ2-7
abundance: NA
v_gene: TRBV14
CDR3nt: TGTGCCAGCAGCCATCAGGCCAGGGCACTGGGGGAGCAGTACTTC
CDR3aa: CASSHQARALGEQYF

d_gene: NA
j_gene: TRBJ2-7
abundance: NA
v_gene: TRBV9
CDR3nt: TGTGCCAGCGGTCCACAGGGGAGGAACGAGCAGTACTTC
CDR3aa: CASGPQGRNEQYF

d_gene: TRBD1
j_gene: TRBJ2-7
abundance: NA
v_gene: TRBV7-9
CDR3nt: TGTGCCAGCAGCTTAAGTGACAGGGGACCTTACGAGCAGTACTTC
CDR3aa: CASSLSDRGPYEQYF

d_gene: NA
j_gene: TRBJ1-2
abundance: few
v_gene: TRBV15
CDR3nt: TGTGCCACCAGCAGAGATCTATTAGACAGTATTTCCCATGGCTACACCTTC
CDR3aa: CATSRDLLDSISHGYTF

d_gene: NA
j_gene: TRBJ2-5
abundance: once
v_gene: TRBV4-1
CDR3nt: TGCGCCAGCAGCCAAGTCGGTCTTCAAGAGACCCAGTACTTC
CDR3aa: CASSQVGLQETQYF

d_gene: NA
j_gene: TRBJ1-5
abundance: few
v_gene: TRBV20-1
CDR3nt: TGCAGTGCTATGAGCAATCAGCCCCAGCATTTT
CDR3aa: CSAMSNQPQHF

d_gene: NA
j_gene: TRBJ2-1
abundance: few
v_gene: TRBV29-1
CDR3nt: TGCAGCGTTGGGGGGACCTCCTACAATGAGCAGTTCTTC
CDR3aa: CSVGGTSYNEQFF

d_gene: NA
j_gene: TRBJ1-1
abundance: few
v_gene: TRBV29-1
CDR3nt: TGCAGCGTTGAACCACGGGTGTTGGGCACTGAAGCTTTCTTT
CDR3aa: CSVEPRVLGTEAFF

d_gene: NA
j_gene: TRBJ2-7
abundance: NA
v_gene: TRBV11-2
CDR3nt: TGTGCCAGCAGCCAGATTAAGGGGGGCGCGGACTACGAGCAGTACTTC
CDR3aa: CASSQIKGGADYEQYF